This is a list of T cell receptor beta chains from one sample in a study of cytomegalovirus exposure and HLA in healthy donors. TCRdb keeps only in-frame clones here, not all; method: immunoSEQ multiplex PCR. The table lists some 100,000 clones, more than 75% of them singletons, with roughly 12% in the top ten. The sample taken for sequencing was PBMCs. The receptors were sampled from a middle-aged woman in good health and CMV-seropositive. Both conserved end residues are part of each CDR3. D genes are given only for firm matches. Clone size is given for some rows only: seen once, a few or many times, or a class if the clone is expanded.

abundance,v_gene,d_gene,j_gene,CDR3aa,CDR3nt
NA,TRBV12-5,NA,TRBJ1-5,CASGFRGNEPQHF,TGTGCTAGTGGTTTCCGCGGGAATGAGCCCCAGCATTTT
once,TRBV7-2,NA,TRBJ1-3,CASSGGSSGNTIYF,TGTGCCAGCAGCGGGGGGAGCTCTGGAAACACCATATATTTT
NA,TRBV5-6,TRBD2,TRBJ2-4,CASSSTRGDIQYF,TGTGCCAGCAGCTCGACGCGGGGGGACATTCAGTACTTC
NA,TRBV6-5,NA,TRBJ1-5,CASSEYGDQPQHF,TGTGCCAGCAGTGAATACGGGGATCAGCCCCAGCATTTT
NA,TRBV6-5,TRBD1,TRBJ1-3,CASSQTGGTGNTIYF,TGTGCCAGCAGCCAAACAGGGGGTACTGGAAACACCATATATTTT
few,TRBV2,TRBD2,TRBJ2-2,CAMLAGGQNTGELFF,TGTGCCATGTTAGCGGGGGGGCAGAACACCGGGGAGCTGTTTTTT
few,TRBV9,NA,TRBJ1-1,CASSAQNTEAFF,TGTGCCAGCAGCGCACAGAACACTGAAGCTTTCTTT
NA,TRBV7-2,NA,TRBJ2-7,CASSLGQEYEQYF,TGTGCCAGCAGCTTAGGACAGGAATACGAGCAGTACTTC
few,TRBV29-1,TRBD1,TRBJ1-1,CSVDGTGYTEAFF,TGCAGCGTTGATGGGACAGGGTACACTGAAGCTTTCTTT
NA,TRBV2,TRBD2,TRBJ2-3,CASRGLASTDTQYF,TGTGCCAGCAGAGGACTAGCCAGCACAGATACGCAGTATTTT
NA,TRBV5-1,NA,TRBJ1-5,CASSPDSNSNQPQHF,TGCGCCAGCAGCCCAGACAGTAATAGCAATCAGCCCCAGCATTTT
once,TRBV30,TRBD1,TRBJ2-6,CAWSRDSSGANVLTF,TGTGCCTGGAGTAGGGACAGTTCTGGGGCCAACGTCCTGACTTTC
NA,TRBV6-6,NA,TRBJ2-7,CASSPFGGTVSYEQYF,TGTGCCAGCAGCCCGTTCGGCGGGACGGTCTCCTACGAGCAGTACTTC
NA,TRBV7-6,NA,TRBJ2-5,CASGKSARTQYF,TGTGCCAGCGGCAAGTCCGCCCGGACCCAGTACTTC
NA,TRBV6-1,NA,TRBJ2-6,CASSEPGSGANVLTF,TGTGCCAGCAGTGAACCAGGGTCTGGGGCCAACGTCCTGACTTTC
NA,TRBV5-1,TRBD1,TRBJ2-1,CASSLGGQGYNEQFF,TGCGCCAGCAGCTTGGGGGGACAGGGCTACAATGAGCAGTTCTTC
NA,TRBV11-2,NA,TRBJ1-5,CASSLGGATYNQPQHF,TGTGCCAGCAGCTTGGGGGGGGCTACCTACAATCAGCCCCAGCATTTT
NA,TRBV10-3,TRBD2,TRBJ2-7,CAISAASGGFEQYF,TGTGCCATCAGTGCGGCCAGCGGGGGGTTCGAGCAGTACTTC
NA,TRBV19,NA,TRBJ2-3,CGAGSQWNTDTQYF,TGTGGTGCGGGGAGTCAATGGAACACAGATACGCAGTATTTT
once,TRBV4-2,NA,TRBJ1-2,CASSTPRANYGYTF,TGTGCCAGCAGCACCCCGAGGGCTAACTATGGCTACACCTTC
NA,TRBV25-1,TRBD1,TRBJ1-2,CASSESTGQGSGYTF,TGTGCCAGCAGTGAATCTACGGGACAGGGCTCTGGCTACACCTTC
NA,TRBV7-2,TRBD1,TRBJ1-2,CASALGQGPHGYTF,TGTGCCAGCGCCCTAGGACAGGGTCCACATGGCTACACCTTC
NA,TRBV30,TRBD1,TRBJ1-4,CAGQVSTNEKLFF,TGTGCCGGACAGGTATCAACTAATGAAAAACTGTTTTTT
NA,TRBV27,NA,TRBJ1-5,CASSFGGKGSQPQHF,TGTGCCAGCAGTTTCGGAGGGAAAGGGAGTCAGCCCCAGCATTTT
NA,TRBV27,NA,TRBJ1-3,CASWAATLRNTIYF,TGTGCCAGCTGGGCAGCCACTCTACGGAACACCATATATTTT
few,TRBV18,NA,TRBJ1-4,CASSPYDREKLFF,TGTGCCAGCTCACCTTACGACAGGGAAAAACTGTTTTTT
NA,TRBV4-1,NA,TRBJ1-6,CASSQGGVTGSTDNSPLHF,TGCGCCAGCAGCCAAGGAGGGGTAACAGGGAGTACGGATAATTCACCCCTCCACTTT
NA,TRBV6-5,TRBD1,TRBJ2-7,CASSRPGQSIYEQYF,TGTGCCAGCAGTCGTCCGGGACAGAGCATCTACGAGCAGTACTTC
NA,TRBV10-3,NA,TRBJ1-2,CAIRTVSNYGYTF,TGTGCCATTCGGACAGTCTCGAACTATGGCTACACCTTC
NA,TRBV25-1,NA,TRBJ1-1,CASSFSNTEAFF,TGTGCCAGTTCCTTTTCGAACACTGAAGCTTTCTTT
few,TRBV5-1,NA,TRBJ2-1,CASSLTLNEQFF,TGCGCCAGCAGCTTGACTTTAAATGAGCAGTTCTTC
NA,TRBV5-3,TRBD1,TRBJ1-5,CARSFLSRQGNHHHSNQPQHF,TGTGCCAGAAGCTTCTTATCTCGACAGGGGAACCACCATCATAGCAATCAGCCCCAGCATTTT
NA,TRBV25-1,TRBD1,TRBJ1-2,CASTGTGGSAGGYGYTF,TGTGCCAGCACCGGGACAGGGGGATCAGCGGGTGGTTATGGCTACACCTTC
once,TRBV5-6,NA,TRBJ1-4,CASSLNRATNEKLFF,TGTGCCAGCAGCTTGAACAGGGCTACTAATGAAAAACTGTTTTTT
NA,TRBV6-1,NA,TRBJ2-7,CASSANRNSYEQYF,TGTGCCAGCAGTGCGAACAGGAACTCCTACGAGCAGTACTTC
NA,TRBV5-1,NA,TRBJ2-5,CASSVGYQETQYF,TGCGCCAGCAGCGTCGGGTACCAAGAGACCCAGTACTTC
few,TRBV7-9,NA,TRBJ1-2,CASSPEVRVGYGYTF,TGTGCCAGCAGCCCCGAGGTCAGGGTGGGATATGGCTACACCTTC
once,TRBV6-6,NA,TRBJ1-5,CASITGGFGNQPQHF,TGTGCCAGCATCACCGGGGGTTTCGGCAATCAGCCCCAGCATTTT
NA,TRBV5-1,TRBD2,TRBJ2-2,CASNPSWTSGGLGELFF,TGCGCCAGCAACCCCTCCTGGACTAGCGGGGGTTTGGGGGAGCTGTTTTTT
NA,TRBV6-1,NA,TRBJ1-4,CASSRRPGQLFF,TGTGCCAGCAGCCGAAGGCCAGGGCAACTGTTTTTT
NA,TRBV5-4,TRBD2,TRBJ2-3,CASSLRGEDTQYF,TGTGCCAGCAGCTTGCGGGGGGAGGATACGCAGTATTTT
NA,TRBV6-5,TRBD1,TRBJ1-2,CASSDLQGRYTF,TGTGCCAGCAGCGACTTACAGGGGCGCTACACCTTC
NA,TRBV19,NA,TRBJ2-3,CASSMTTDTQYF,TGTGCCAGTAGTATGACTACAGATACGCAGTATTTT
NA,TRBV27,NA,TRBJ1-2,CASKQGGGYGYTF,TGTGCCAGCAAACAAGGGGGGGGCTATGGCTACACCTTC
NA,TRBV27,TRBD1,TRBJ1-2,CASSSPGQGSAGYTF,TGTGCCAGCAGTTCCCCGGGACAGGGGTCTGCTGGCTACACCTTC
few,TRBV30,TRBD1,TRBJ1-1,CAWSVGRGHRAFF,TGTGCCTGGAGTGTAGGCAGGGGGCATCGAGCTTTCTTT
few,TRBV10-3,TRBD1,TRBJ1-5,CAISSGTGAGSNQPQHF,TGTGCCATCAGTTCCGGGACAGGGGCTGGGAGCAATCAGCCCCAGCATTTT
NA,TRBV6-1,NA,TRBJ2-1,CASSDKNEQFF,TGTGCCAGCAGTGACAAAAATGAGCAGTTCTTC
NA,TRBV7-8,NA,TRBJ2-3,CASSLAQRGTDTQYF,TGTGCCAGCAGCTTAGCCCAAAGGGGAACAGATACGCAGTATTTT
NA,TRBV1,NA,TRBJ1-1,CTSSQRQVTEAFF,TGCACCAGCAGCCAAAGACAGGTCACTGAAGCTTTCTTT
NA,TRBV5-6,NA,TRBJ1-5,CASSLGGLQPQHF,TGTGCCAGCAGCTTGGGAGGCCTCCAGCCCCAGCATTTT
NA,TRBV19,TRBD2,TRBJ2-7,CASSIGLAIPYEQYF,TGTGCCAGTAGTATTGGACTAGCAATCCCCTACGAGCAGTACTTC
NA,TRBV7-9,NA,TRBJ2-3,CASSLRWAGRTDTQYF,TGTGCCAGCAGCTTAAGGTGGGCAGGGCGGACAGATACGCAGTATTTT